This T cell receptor (beta chain) was captured by sequencing in a study of shared clonotypes between healthy human individuals. On this clone itself: Other DNA sequences in this specimen translate into the identical CDR3.

Replicate PCRs run on sorted subsets employed approximately 0.2 ug DNA, some 33,000 T cell genomes. Libraries were prepared by immunoSEQ multiplex PCR; TCRdb keeps only in-frame clonotypes and omits some of them. The sample yields approximately 740,000 clones, 80% to 95% seen once. V was clipped by 1 base and J by 5 bases, with 3 bases between them. CDR1 and CDR2 from the germline V gene are SEHNR and FQNEAQ (reference sequence). The CDR3 consists of 11 residues. CD45RO-negative, CCR7-selected cells formed the naive CD8 fraction, which excluded terminally differentiated effector memory CD45RA+ cells.

This sequence joins TRBV7-9 and TRBJ2-7; D remains unclear. Specimen: naive CD8+ T cells sorted from blood. This receptor was taken from a man between 25 and 39 years old in good health. The CDR3 region has the DNA TGTGCCAGCAGCTTAGATCACGAGCAGTACTTC. Its protein product is CASSLDHEQYF. Full variable domain (outside the CDR3, taken from reference TRBV7-9 and TRBJ2-7): DTGVSQNPRHKITKRGQNVTFRCDPISEHNRLYWYRQTLGQGPEFLTYFQNEAQLEKSRLLSDRFSAERPKGSFSTLEIQRTEQGDSAMYLCASSLDHEQYFGPGTRLTVT.